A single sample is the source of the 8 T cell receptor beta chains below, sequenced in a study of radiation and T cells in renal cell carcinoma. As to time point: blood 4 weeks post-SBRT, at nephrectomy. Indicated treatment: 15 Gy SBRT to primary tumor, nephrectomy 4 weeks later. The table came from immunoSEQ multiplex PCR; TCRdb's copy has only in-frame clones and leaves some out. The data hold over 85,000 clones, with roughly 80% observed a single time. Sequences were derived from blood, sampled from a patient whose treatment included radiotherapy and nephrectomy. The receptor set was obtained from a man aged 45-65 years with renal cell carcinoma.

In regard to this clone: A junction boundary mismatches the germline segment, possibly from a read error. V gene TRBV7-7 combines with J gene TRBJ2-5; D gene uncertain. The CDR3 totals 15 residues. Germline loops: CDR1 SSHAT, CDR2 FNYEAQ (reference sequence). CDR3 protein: CASSAAGISQETQYF. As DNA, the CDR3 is TGTGCTAGCAGCGCAGCAGGAATCTCCCAAGAGACCCAGTACTTC.

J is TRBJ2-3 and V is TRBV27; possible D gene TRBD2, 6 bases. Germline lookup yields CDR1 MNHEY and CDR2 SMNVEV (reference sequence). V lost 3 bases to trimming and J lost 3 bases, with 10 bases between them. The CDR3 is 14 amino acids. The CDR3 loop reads CASSFWGDTDTQYF. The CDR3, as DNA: TGTGCCAGCAGTTTTTGGGGGGATACAGATACGCAGTATTTT.

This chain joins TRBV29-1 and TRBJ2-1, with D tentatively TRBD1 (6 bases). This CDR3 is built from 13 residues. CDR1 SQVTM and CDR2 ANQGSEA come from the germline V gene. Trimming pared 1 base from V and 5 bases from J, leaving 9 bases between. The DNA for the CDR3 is TGCAGCGTTGAAGTCAGGGGTAACAATGAGCAGTTCTTC. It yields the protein CSVEVRGNNEQFF.

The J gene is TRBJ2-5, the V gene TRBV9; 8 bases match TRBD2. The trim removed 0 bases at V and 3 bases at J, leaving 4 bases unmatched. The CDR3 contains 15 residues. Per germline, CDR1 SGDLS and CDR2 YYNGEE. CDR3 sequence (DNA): TGTGCCAGCAGCGTAGCGGGGGGGCCTGAAGAGACCCAGTACTTC. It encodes CASSVAGGPEETQYF.

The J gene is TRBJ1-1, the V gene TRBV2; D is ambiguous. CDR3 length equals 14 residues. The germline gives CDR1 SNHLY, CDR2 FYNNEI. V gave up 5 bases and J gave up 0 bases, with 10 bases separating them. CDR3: CASSSDDLNTEAFF. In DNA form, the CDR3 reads TGTGCCAGCAGTTCAGATGACCTGAACACTGAAGCTTTCTTT.

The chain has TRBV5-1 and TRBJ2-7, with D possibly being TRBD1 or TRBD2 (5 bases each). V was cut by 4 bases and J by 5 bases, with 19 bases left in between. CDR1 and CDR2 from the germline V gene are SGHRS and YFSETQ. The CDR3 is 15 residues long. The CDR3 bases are TGCGCCAGCAGCCGGAGGTCTCAGGGTGCCCACGAGCAGTACTTC. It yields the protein CASSRRSQGAHEQYF.

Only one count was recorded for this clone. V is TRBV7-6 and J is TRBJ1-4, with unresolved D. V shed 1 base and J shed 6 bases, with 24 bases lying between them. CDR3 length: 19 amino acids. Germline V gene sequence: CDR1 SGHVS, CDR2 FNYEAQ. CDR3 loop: CASSLVQIGGPGEYEKLFF. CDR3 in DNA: TGTGCCAGCAGCTTAGTTCAGATTGGCGGGCCCGGCGAGTATGAAAAACTGTTTTTT.

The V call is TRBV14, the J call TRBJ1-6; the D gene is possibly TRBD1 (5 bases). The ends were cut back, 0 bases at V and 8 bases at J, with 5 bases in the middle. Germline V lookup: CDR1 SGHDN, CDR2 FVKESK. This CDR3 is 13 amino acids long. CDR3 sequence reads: CASSQEGHSPLHF. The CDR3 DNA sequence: TGTGCCAGCAGCCAAGAGGGGCATTCACCCCTCCACTTT.